The 22 T cell receptor beta chains in this list originate from one sample, sequenced in a study of post-analysis software for immune sequencing data. Researchers reported that TCR beta cDNA libraries carried unique molecular identifiers. TCRdb re-analysed the PCR reads in MiXCR, keeping a single row per CDR3 protein. The sample records about 400,000 distinct CDR3 sequences, less than 40% being singletons. Study findings and constraints: Four to six TRBV segments were more frequent in patients than controls; TRBV5-6, TRBV5-1 and TRBV20-1 belonged to this group.

No cognate antigen is known for these TCRs. Sequencing input: blood. The receptors were sampled from a girl aged 5-17 years with multiple sclerosis.

Concerning this clonotype: A much larger clone is a single base away; this may be a read error. The chain joins TRBV10-3 to TRBJ1-2; D gene uncertain. The CDR3 totals 14 residues. From germline, CDR1 is ENHRY and CDR2 SYGVKD. The CDR3 loop reads CGISESTEGGGYTF. Written as DNA, the CDR3 is TGTGGCATCAGTGAGTCGACGGAGGGCGGTGGCTACACCTTC.

This rearrangement joins TRBV25-1 to TRBJ1-6; unclear D gene. CDR3 length: 16 residues. Germline assignment: CDR1 MGHDK and CDR2 SYGVNS. Trimming left V 3 bases short and J 3 bases short, with 12 bases between. The CDR3 spells CASSDARPFYNSPLHF. The CDR3 coding sequence is TGTGCCAGCAGTGATGCCAGGCCTTTCTATAATTCACCCCTCCACTTT.

The chain links TRBV12-3 or TRBV12-4 to TRBJ1-1; a possible D gene is TRBD1 (6 bases). V was clipped by 5 bases and J by 7 bases, with 14 bases between them. The CDR3 is 13 amino acids. The CDR3 here is CASSLGADVEAFF. The CDR3 bases are TGTGCCAGCAGTCTGGGGGCAGATGTTGAAGCTTTCTTT.

This clonotype came up a few times. This chain connects TRBV12-3 or TRBV12-4 to TRBJ2-3; 9 nucleotides align to TRBD2. The J segment lost 3 bases and the V segment lost 1 base, leaving 2 bases of the junction unmatched. This CDR3 is built from 15 residues. CDR3 coding DNA: TGTGCCAGCAGTTTAGGTAGCGGGAGAACAGATACGCAGTATTTT. Amino acids: CASSLGSGRTDTQYF.

In nucleotides, the CDR3 is TGTGCCAGCAGCTGGGGTGCCTCAACTAATGAAAAACTGTTTTTT. Its translation is CASSWGASTNEKLFF. The rearrangement links TRBV7-2 to TRBJ1-4, with no clear D. Trimming removed 4 bases from V and 0 bases from J, with 9 bases in between. This CDR3 comprises 15 residues. Looked up from germline, CDR1 is SGHTA and CDR2 is FQGNSA.

The rearrangement uses TRBV4-3 and TRBJ1-6, with D unresolved. CDR3 length: 16 amino acids. Germline values: CDR1 LGHNA, CDR2 YSLEER. The germline V and J ends were trimmed by 4 bases and 8 bases, with 18 bases remaining between them. The CDR3 loop is CASSPSGPNSHSPLHF. In nucleotides, the CDR3 is TGCGCCAGCAGCCCATCCGGGCCCAATAGTCATTCACCCCTCCACTTT.

The chain employs TRBV2 and TRBJ2-1; D not resolved. The germline V gene encodes CDR1 SNHLY and CDR2 FYNNEI. This CDR3 spans 13 amino acids. V dropped 9 bases and J dropped 4 bases, with 13 bases sitting between them. CDR3: CASKANLYNEQFF. The CDR3 DNA reads as TGTGCCAGTAAGGCCAACTTGTACAATGAGCAGTTCTTC.

This chain uses TRBV7-2 with TRBJ2-7, with D tentatively TRBD1 (6 bases). V was clipped by 5 bases and J by 2 bases, with 10 bases between them. Germline V gene lookup returns CDR1 SGHTA and CDR2 FQGNSA. The CDR3 sequence is 13 residues long. CDR3 DNA: TGTGCCAGCAGCCAAACAGGGACCTACGAGCAGTACTTC. This gives the protein CASSQTGTYEQYF.

This clonotype was seen a handful of times. The chain combines TRBV20-1 with TRBJ2-7; either TRBD1 or TRBD2 may fit D (5 bases each). The germline V and J ends were trimmed by 5 bases and 2 bases, with 10 bases remaining between them. CDR3 length equals 12 residues. Germline loops: CDR1 DFQATT, CDR2 SNEGSKA (reference sequence). CDR3 nucleotides: TGCAGTGCTGGGACCGAGCCCTACGAGCAGTACTTC. Protein: CSAGTEPYEQYF.

This clonotype was counted at least ten times. The chain links TRBV2 to TRBJ2-5; D is perhaps TRBD1 or TRBD2 (5 bases each). The CDR3 is made up of 14 amino acids. Trimming left V 6 bases short and J 4 bases short, with 15 bases between. Germline assignment: CDR1 SNHLY and CDR2 FYNNEI. This CDR3 reads CASSERGTGETQYF. DNA of the CDR3: TGTGCCAGCAGCGAGAGAGGGACGGGAGAGACCCAGTACTTC.

This chain links TRBV5-1 with TRBJ2-7, with D hard to call. The ends were cut back, 0 bases at V and 5 bases at J, with 15 bases in the middle. The CDR3 runs to 15 residues. From germline, CDR1 is SGHRS and CDR2 YFSETQ. The CDR3: CASSLGGAGNHEQYF. Here the CDR3 DNA reads TGCGCCAGCAGCTTGGGAGGCGCAGGAAACCACGAGCAGTACTTC.

The chain uses TRBV5-1 and TRBJ2-5; 7 bases match TRBD1. CDR3 length: 15 amino acids. With V trimmed by 7 bases and J by 3 bases, 12 bases remained unmatched. Germline loops: CDR1 SGHRS, CDR2 YFSETQ. Here the CDR3 reads CASSNLPGQKETQYF. In DNA, the CDR3 is TGCGCCAGCTCGAACCTTCCGGGACAGAAAGAGACCCAGTACTTC.

In its sample, this clonotype was seen a few times. The chain links TRBV29-1 to TRBJ2-1, with D hard to call. Germline V CDR1 and CDR2: SQVTM, ANQGSEA. V lost 7 bases to trimming and J lost 6 bases, with 10 bases between them. This CDR3 spans 11 amino acids. CDR3 region: CSGLVGNEQFF. The CDR3 DNA reads as TGCAGCGGCCTCGTGGGCAATGAGCAGTTCTTC.

The chain recombines TRBV9 with TRBJ1-1; D is ambiguous. Germline CDR1 and CDR2: SGDLS and YYNGEE. The CDR3 is 15 residues long. Trimming removed 0 bases at V and 0 bases at J, with 9 bases between. CDR3 sequence (DNA): TGTGCCAGCAGCGTAGAGGGTGCCATGAACACTGAAGCTTTCTTT. It encodes CASSVEGAMNTEAFF.

V is TRBV24-1 and J is TRBJ2-4; possible D gene TRBD1, 6 bases. The germline V and J ends were trimmed by 4 bases and 0 bases, with 21 bases remaining between them. Germline CDR1 KGHDR, CDR2 SFDVKD. This CDR3 has 19 amino acids. CDR3 sequence reads: CATSEGDTSQQLAKNIQYF. CDR3 DNA: TGTGCCACCAGTGAAGGGGACACCAGCCAACAGCTAGCCAAAAACATTCAGTACTTC.

About this clonotype itself: At one end the junction does not follow the germline gene, possibly because of a read error. V is TRBV20-1 and J is TRBJ1-2; D remains ambiguous. This CDR3 comprises 11 residues. Germline lookup yields CDR1 DFQATT and CDR2 SNEGSKA (reference sequence). The chain's CDR3 is CSAPRSYGYIF. In DNA form, the CDR3 reads TGCAGTGCCCCAAGAAGCTATGGCTACATCTTC.

The rearrangement joins TRBV6-1 to TRBJ2-2; D call uncertain. The ends were cut back, 5 bases at V and 1 base at J, with 11 bases in the middle. Per the germline V gene, CDR1 is MNHNS and CDR2 is SASEGT. CDR3 length: 15 residues. The CDR3, as DNA: TGTGCCAGCAGTCGGACGGTGGGGAACACCGGGGAGCTGTTTTTT. This encodes CASSRTVGNTGELFF.

This chain uses TRBV12-3 or TRBV12-4 with TRBJ2-3, with 7 bases fitting TRBD2. Trimming cost V 2 bases and J 2 bases; bases outside gene matches: 16. CDR3 size: 19 residues. For the CDR3, the DNA is TGTGCCAGCAGTTTACCCCCTCCGACTAGCTTAGAACCCACAGATACGCAGTATTTT. Translating gives CASSLPPPTSLEPTDTQYF.

This clonotype came up a few times. This chain links TRBV4-3 with TRBJ1-6; 7 nucleotides agree with TRBD1. CDR3 size: 18 residues. Germline V gene data show CDR1 as LGHNA and CDR2 as YSLEER. V lost 0 bases and J lost 0; bases outside the gene matches: 5. Here the CDR3 reads CASSQDLGQSSYNSPLHF. In DNA, the CDR3 is TGCGCCAGCAGCCAAGATCTGGGACAGAGCTCCTATAATTCACCCCTCCACTTT.

This clonotype was seen more than once but under ten times. This rearrangement joins TRBV10-2 to TRBJ2-7; D is perhaps TRBD1 (5 bases). Germline values: CDR1 WSHSY, CDR2 SAAADI. The V and J ends lost 4 bases and 0 bases respectively, with 13 bases between them. The CDR3 runs to 15 residues. In DNA, the CDR3 is TGCGCCAGCAGTGGACCCTCAGGGATCTCCTACGAGCAGTACTTC. It encodes CASSGPSGISYEQYF.

In this sample, this clonotype turned up a few times. One end of the junction varies from germline; a read error may be responsible. V is TRBV3-1 and J is TRBJ2-3; perhaps TRBD1 as D (6 bases). CDR1 and CDR2 from the germline V gene are LGHDT and YNNKEL (reference sequence). The CDR3 covers 15 residues. The CDR3 DNA sequence: TGTGGCAGCAGCCAAGAGTTGCAGGGGACAGATACGCAGTATTTT. It translates to CGSSQELQGTDTQYF.

A few counts support this clonotype. CDR3 sequence: CASSLERGGDGYTF. CDR3 bases: TGTGCCAGCAGCTTAGAGAGGGGGGGAGATGGCTACACCTTC. The chain links TRBV7-2 to TRBJ1-2; the D gene is possibly TRBD1 (6 bases). There are 14 residues in the CDR3. Germline V gene data show CDR1 as SGHTA and CDR2 as FQGNSA. Trimming took 1 base from V and 6 from J, leaving 12 bases between them.